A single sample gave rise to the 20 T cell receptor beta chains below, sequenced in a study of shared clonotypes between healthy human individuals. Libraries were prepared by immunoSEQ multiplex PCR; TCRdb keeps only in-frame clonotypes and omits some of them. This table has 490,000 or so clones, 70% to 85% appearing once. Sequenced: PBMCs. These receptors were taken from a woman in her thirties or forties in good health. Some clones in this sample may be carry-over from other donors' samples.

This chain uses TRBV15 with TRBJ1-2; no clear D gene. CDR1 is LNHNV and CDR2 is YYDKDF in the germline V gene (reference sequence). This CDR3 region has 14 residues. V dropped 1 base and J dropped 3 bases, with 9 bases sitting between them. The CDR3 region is CATSRGQNYYGYTF. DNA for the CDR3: TGTGCCACCAGCAGAGGGCAGAACTACTATGGCTACACCTTC.

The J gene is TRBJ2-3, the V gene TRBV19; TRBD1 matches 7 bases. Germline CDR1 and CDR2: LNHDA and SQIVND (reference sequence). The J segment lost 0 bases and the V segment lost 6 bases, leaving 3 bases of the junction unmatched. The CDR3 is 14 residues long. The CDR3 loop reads CASSATGSTDTQYF. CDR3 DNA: TGTGCCAGTAGCGCGACAGGGAGCACAGATACGCAGTATTTT.

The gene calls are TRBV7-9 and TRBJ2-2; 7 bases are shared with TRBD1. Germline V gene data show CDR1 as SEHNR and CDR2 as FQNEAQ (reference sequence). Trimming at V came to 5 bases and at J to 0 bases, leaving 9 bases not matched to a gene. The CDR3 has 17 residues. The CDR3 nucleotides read TGTGCCAGCAGCCAATCACGGGACAGTGCGAACACCGGGGAGCTGTTTTTT. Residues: CASSQSRDSANTGELFF.

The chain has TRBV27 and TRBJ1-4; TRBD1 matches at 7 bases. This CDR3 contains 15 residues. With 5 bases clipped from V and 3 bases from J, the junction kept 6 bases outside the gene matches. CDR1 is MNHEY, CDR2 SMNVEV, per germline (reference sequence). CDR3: CASSPRGLANEKLFF. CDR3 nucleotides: TGTGCCAGCAGTCCGAGGGGGCTGGCTAATGAAAAACTGTTTTTT.

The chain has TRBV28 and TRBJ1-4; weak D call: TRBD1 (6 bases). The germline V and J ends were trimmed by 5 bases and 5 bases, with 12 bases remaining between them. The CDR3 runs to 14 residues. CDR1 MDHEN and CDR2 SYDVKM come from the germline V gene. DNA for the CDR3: TGTGCCAGCAGTCTCCAGGGGAGGAATGAAAAACTGTTTTTT. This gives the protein CASSLQGRNEKLFF.

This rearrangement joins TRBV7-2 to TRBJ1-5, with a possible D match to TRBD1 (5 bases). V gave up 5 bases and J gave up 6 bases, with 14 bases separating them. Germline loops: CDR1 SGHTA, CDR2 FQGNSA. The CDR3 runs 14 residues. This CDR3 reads CASSRSGGFQPQHF. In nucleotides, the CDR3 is TGTGCCAGCAGCCGGAGCGGGGGTTTTCAGCCCCAGCATTTT.

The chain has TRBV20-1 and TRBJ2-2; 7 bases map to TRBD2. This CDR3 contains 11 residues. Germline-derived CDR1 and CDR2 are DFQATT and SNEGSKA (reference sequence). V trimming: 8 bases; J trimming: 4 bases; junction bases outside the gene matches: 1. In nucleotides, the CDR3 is TGCAGTTTAGCGGGCACCGGGGAGCTGTTTTTT. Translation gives CSLAGTGELFF.

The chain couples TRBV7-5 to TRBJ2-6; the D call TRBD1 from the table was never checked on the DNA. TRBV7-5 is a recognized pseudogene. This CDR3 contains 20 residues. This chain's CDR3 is CARSHPPDRTPSSGANVLTF. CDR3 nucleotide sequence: TGTGCCAGAAGCCACCCCCCGGACAGGACGCCGAGCTCTGGGGCCAACGTCCTGACTTTC.

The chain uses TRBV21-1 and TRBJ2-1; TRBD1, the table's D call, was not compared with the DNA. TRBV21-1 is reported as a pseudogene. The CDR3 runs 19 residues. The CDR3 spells CAADQESRDTDSDLNEQFF. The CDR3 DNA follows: TGTGCCGCGGACCAGGAGTCCCGGGACACAGATTCGGATCTCAATGAGCAGTTCTTC.

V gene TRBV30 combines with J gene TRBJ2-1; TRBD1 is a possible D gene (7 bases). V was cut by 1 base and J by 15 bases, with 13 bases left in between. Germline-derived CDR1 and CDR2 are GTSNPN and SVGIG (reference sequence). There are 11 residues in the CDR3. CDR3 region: CAWSAQGGGFF. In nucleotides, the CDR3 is TGTGCCTGGAGTGCCCAGGGGGGTGGGTTCTTC.

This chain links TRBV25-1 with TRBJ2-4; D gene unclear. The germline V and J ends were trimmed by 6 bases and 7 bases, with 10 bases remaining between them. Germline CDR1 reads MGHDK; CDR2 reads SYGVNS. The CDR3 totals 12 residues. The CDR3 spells CASRAPSNIQYF. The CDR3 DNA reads TGTGCCAGCAGGGCCCCTAGTAACATTCAGTACTTC.

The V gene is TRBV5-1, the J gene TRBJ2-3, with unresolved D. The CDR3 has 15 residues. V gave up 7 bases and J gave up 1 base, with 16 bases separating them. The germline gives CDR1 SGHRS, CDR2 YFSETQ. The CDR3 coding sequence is TGCGCCAGCGGAACATGGTCAGAAGGCACAGATACGCAGTATTTT. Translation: CASGTWSEGTDTQYF.

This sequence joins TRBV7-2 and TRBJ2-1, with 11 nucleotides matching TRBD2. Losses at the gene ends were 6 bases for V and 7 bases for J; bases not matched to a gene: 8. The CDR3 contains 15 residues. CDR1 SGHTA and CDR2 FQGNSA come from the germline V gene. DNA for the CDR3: TGTGCCAGCAGTTTAACTAGCGGGAGTCGAAATGAGCAGTTCTTC. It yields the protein CASSLTSGSRNEQFF.

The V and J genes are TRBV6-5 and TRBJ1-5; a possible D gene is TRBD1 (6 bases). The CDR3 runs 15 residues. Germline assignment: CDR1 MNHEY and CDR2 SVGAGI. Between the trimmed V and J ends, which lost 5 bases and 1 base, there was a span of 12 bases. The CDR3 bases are TGTGCCAGCAGTGCACAAACAGGGAGCAATCAGCCCCAGCATTTT. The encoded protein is CASSAQTGSNQPQHF.

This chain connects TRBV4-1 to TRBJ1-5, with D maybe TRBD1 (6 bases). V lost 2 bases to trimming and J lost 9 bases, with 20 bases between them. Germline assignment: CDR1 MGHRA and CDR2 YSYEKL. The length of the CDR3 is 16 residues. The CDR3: CASSQSTPRGLGPQHF. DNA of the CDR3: TGCGCCAGCAGCCAATCGACCCCCAGGGGCCTAGGGCCCCAGCATTTT.

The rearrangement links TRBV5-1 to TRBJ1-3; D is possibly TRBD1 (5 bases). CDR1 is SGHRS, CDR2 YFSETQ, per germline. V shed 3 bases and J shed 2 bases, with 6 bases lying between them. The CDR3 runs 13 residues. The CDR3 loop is CASSWDAGNTIYF. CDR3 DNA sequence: TGCGCCAGCAGCTGGGACGCTGGAAACACCATATATTTT.

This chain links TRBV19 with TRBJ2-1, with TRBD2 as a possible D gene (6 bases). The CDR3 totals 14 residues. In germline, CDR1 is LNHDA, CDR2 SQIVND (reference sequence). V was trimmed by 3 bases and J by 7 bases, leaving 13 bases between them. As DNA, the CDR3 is TGTGCCAGTAGTATCCCCGGACTAAAGAATGAGCAGTTCTTC. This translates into CASSIPGLKNEQFF.

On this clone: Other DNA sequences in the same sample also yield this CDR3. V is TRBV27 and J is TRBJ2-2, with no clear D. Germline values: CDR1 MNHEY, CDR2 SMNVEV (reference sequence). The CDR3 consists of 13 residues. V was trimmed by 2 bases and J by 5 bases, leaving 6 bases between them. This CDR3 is CASSLGRTGELFF. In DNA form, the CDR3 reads TGTGCCAGCAGTTTAGGAAGGACCGGGGAGCTGTTTTTT.

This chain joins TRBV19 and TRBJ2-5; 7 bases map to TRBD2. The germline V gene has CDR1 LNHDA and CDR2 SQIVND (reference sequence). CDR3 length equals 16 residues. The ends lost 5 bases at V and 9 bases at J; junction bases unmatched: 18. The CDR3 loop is CASSVGLEGPRGAQYF. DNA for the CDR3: TGTGCCAGTAGTGTCGGACTAGAAGGCCCTCGAGGGGCCCAGTACTTC.

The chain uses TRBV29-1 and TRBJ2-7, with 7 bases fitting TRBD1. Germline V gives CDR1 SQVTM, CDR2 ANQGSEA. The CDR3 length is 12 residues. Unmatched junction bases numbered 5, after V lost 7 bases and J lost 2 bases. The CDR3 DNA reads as TGCAGCGCCCGACAGGGTCCCTACGAGCAGTACTTC. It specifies CSARQGPYEQYF.